This TCR beta chain was sequenced for a study of control samples from healthy donors and cancer patients. V shed 2 bases and J shed 4 bases, with 11 bases lying between them. Germline V gene data show CDR1 as SEHNR and CDR2 as FQNEAQ (reference sequence). The CDR3 contains 14 residues. This table comes from immunoSEQ multiplex PCR, and its TCRdb copy is limited to in-frame clones, with some not included. Among some 67,000 clones, roughly 90% were seen once, and the ten largest hold 15% to 20%. This clonotype was obtained from a man in his sixties with lung cancer. The sequenced sample consisted of PBMCs. The chain recombines TRBV7-9 with TRBJ1-1, with D perhaps matching TRBD1 (5 bases). CDR3 nucleotides: TGTGCCAGCAGCTTATTTCAGGGTTCCACTGAAGCTTTCTTT. Translation: CASSLFQGSTEAFF.